Listed below are T cell receptor beta chains from one sample, sequenced in a study of T cell clonotyping in hematopoietic cell transplantation. The repertoire was sequenced with immunoSEQ multiplex PCR; TCRdb's copy has only in-frame clones and lacks some. The table shows 6,500 to 7,500 clones, with more than 75% occurring only once. The sample here was peripheral blood mononuclear cells, taken before stem cell transplant. All receptors derive from a man aged 55 to 70 with acute myeloid leukemia. Some clones in this sample may be carry-over from other donors' samples. Both conserved end residues are part of each CDR3. The D gene is left open where the match is weak. Only some rows state a clone size, as once, few, many or a class for expanded clones.

TRBJ1-1	few	-	TRBV18	CASSPFFGLAENTEAFF	TGTGCCAGCTCACCCTTTTTTGGCCTGGCAGAAAACACTGAAGCTTTCTTT
TRBJ2-7	once	-	TRBV28	CASSLTASPYEQYF	TGTGCCAGCAGTTTAACCGCCTCACCCTACGAGCAGTACTTC
TRBJ2-1	-	-	TRBV9	CASSVVGLLPSDEQFF	TGTGCCAGCAGCGTAGTTGGACTCCTCCCCAGCGATGAGCAGTTCTTC
TRBJ2-5	-	-	TRBV6-5	CASSYSSGQETQYF	TGTGCCAGCAGTTACTCGTCGGGGCAAGAGACCCAGTACTTC
TRBJ2-1	once	TRBD2	TRBV19	CASSIGGGRDRNEQFF	TGTGCCAGTAGTATAGGTGGGGGGAGGGATAGAAATGAGCAGTTCTTC
TRBJ2-4	-	-	TRBV11-2	CASSLDGGDLAKNIQYF	TGTGCCAGCAGCTTAGATGGTGGGGACCTGGCCAAAAACATTCAGTACTTC
TRBJ2-1	once	-	TRBV6-4	CASSDSGGGSYNEQFF	TGTGCCAGCAGTGACTCAGGGGGGGGCTCCTACAATGAGCAGTTCTTC
TRBJ2-3	-	TRBD2	TRBV4-2	CASSRAGGTSTDTQYF	TGTGCCAGCAGCCGGGCGGGAGGGACTAGCACAGATACGCAGTATTTT
TRBJ2-7	-	-	TRBV28	CASSFAGAATAYEQYF	TGTGCCAGCAGTTTTGCTGGGGCCGCTACCGCCTACGAGCAGTACTTC
TRBJ1-1	-	TRBD1	TRBV29-1	CSVESEGAWTEAFF	TGCAGCGTTGAATCAGAGGGGGCTTGGACTGAAGCTTTCTTT
TRBJ2-5	-	-	TRBV2	CASSEESWAETQYF	TGTGCCAGCAGTGAAGAATCCTGGGCGGAAACCCAGTACTTC
TRBJ1-1	-	-	TRBV7-2	CASRMRGEAFF	TGTGCCAGCCGAATGAGGGGAGAAGCTTTCTTT
TRBJ1-1	-	TRBD1	TRBV30	CAWSDRGRGTDTEAFF	TGTGCCTGGAGTGACAGGGGGCGCGGGACAGACACTGAAGCTTTCTTT
TRBJ1-1	-	-	TRBV18	CASSPQGTEAFF	TGTGCCAGCTCACCCCAGGGGACTGAAGCTTTCTTT
TRBJ1-4	-	-	TRBV7-8	CASSPSRGSTNEKLFF	TGTGCCAGCAGCCCAAGCAGGGGCTCAACTAATGAAAAACTGTTTTTT
TRBJ2-7	-	TRBD2	TRBV5-1	CASSLDAGGPYEQYF	TGCGCCAGCAGCTTGGATGCGGGAGGCCCTTACGAGCAGTACTTC
TRBJ1-6	-	TRBD1	TRBV19	CASSSRDRNSPLHF	TGTGCCAGTAGTTCCCGGGACAGGAATTCACCCCTCCACTTT
TRBJ2-1	once	TRBD2	TRBV9	CASSPRPASGSRLSYNEQFF	TGTGCCAGCAGCCCCCGTCCCGCTAGCGGGAGCCGCCTCTCCTACAATGAGCAGTTCTTC
TRBJ1-4	-	-	TRBV28	CASSSIGGANEKLFF	TGTGCCAGCAGTTCCATCGGGGGTGCGAATGAAAAACTGTTTTTT
TRBJ2-3	-	TRBD2	TRBV6-5	CASSSGGAGDTQYF	TGTGCCAGCAGTAGCGGGGGGGCAGGAGATACGCAGTATTTT
TRBJ2-7	-	TRBD1	TRBV6-1	CASSEAGQGSYEQYF	TGTGCCAGCAGTGAAGCCGGACAGGGCTCCTACGAGCAGTACTTC
TRBJ1-5	-	-	TRBV19	CASSKASNQPQHF	TGTGCCAGTAGTAAAGCTAGCAATCAGCCCCAGCATTTT
TRBJ1-2	-	-	TRBV28	CASRESTGQRYGYTF	TGTGCCAGCAGAGAATCGACGGGTCAGCGCTATGGCTACACCTTC
TRBJ2-7	-	-	TRBV6-1	CASSVGAGMYEQYF	TGTGCCAGCAGTGTTGGGGCAGGGATGTACGAGCAGTACTTC
TRBJ1-5	-	-	TRBV2	CASRGPAGVQPQHF	TGTGCCAGCAGGGGACCGGCCGGGGTTCAGCCCCAGCATTTT
TRBJ2-7	-	-	TRBV6-1	CAIQQDPTYEQYF	TGTGCCATTCAACAGGATCCCACCTACGAGCAGTACTTC
TRBJ2-5	-	TRBD2	TRBV11-2	CASSFGGETQYF	TGTGCCAGCAGCTTCGGGGGGGAGACCCAGTACTTC
TRBJ2-7	once	TRBD1	TRBV5-1	CASRWTGGEGEQYF	TGCGCCAGCAGATGGACAGGGGGCGAAGGGGAGCAGTACTTC
TRBJ2-2	once	-	TRBV4-1	CASSQAENTGELFF	TGCGCCAGCAGCCAAGCGGAAAACACCGGGGAGCTGTTTTTT
TRBJ1-1	-	-	TRBV5-1	CASSLDSFPTEAFF	TGCGCCAGCAGCCTGGACTCTTTCCCCACTGAAGCTTTCTTT
TRBJ2-7	once	TRBD2	TRBV7-6	CASSERASGGSDEQYF	TGTGCCAGCAGCGAACGGGCTAGCGGGGGGAGCGACGAGCAGTACTTC
TRBJ2-1	once	-	TRBV5-8	CASSLDGSYYNEQFF	TGTGCCAGCAGCTTGGATGGGAGTTACTACAATGAGCAGTTCTTC